The clone carrying this T cell receptor beta chain was found many times. This sample stems from a study of identical twins. This CDR3 spans 15 amino acids. V lost 1 base, J lost 4 bases, and 2 bases stayed unmatched. The germline V gene encodes CDR1 SEHNR and CDR2 FQNEAQ (reference sequence). One entry per CDR3 protein results from TCRdb running MiXCR on the 5' RACE reads. The repertoire holds about 700,000 distinct CDR3 sequences, with around 8.3% as singletons. These sequences were also reported in another study, on yellow fever vaccine responses in identical twins.

Specimen: PBMCs. This sequence originates from a woman younger than 35 in good health. The V and J genes are TRBV7-9 and TRBJ2-1; the match to TRBD1 covers 9 bases. CDR3 bases: TGTGCCAGCAGCTTAGGACAGGGGGTATACAATGAGCAGTTCTTC. Translated: CASSLGQGVYNEQFF.